The entry that follows covers one TCR beta chain sequence. Authors' analysis steps: Amplification of reference gene primers provided the estimated nucleated cell counts. The assay was immunoSEQ multiplex PCR, and TCRdb's table has in-frame clones only and misses some. That table furnishes V, J and clone size, whereas the DNA furnished D and trimming. The profile shows some 69,000 clones, 89% of them singletons. The CDR3 is 13 amino acids. The V segment lost 8 bases and the J segment 5 bases; nucleotides outside the gene matches: 9. Germline V gene data show CDR1 as MDHEN and CDR2 as SYDVKM. The sample comes from a study of blood T cell repertoires in COVID-19. Study-level background: COVID-19 samples collected from the United States, Italy and Spain covered acute and convalescent phases. The analysed material was cDNA or gDNA that came from T cells, B-cell-depleted T cells, or PBMCs.

Sequencing was performed on peripheral blood. The chain recombines TRBV28 with TRBJ2-7; TRBD1 matches 7 bases. This TCR was recovered from a woman aged 50 to 60 with active COVID-19. The CDR3 DNA is TGTGCCAGCGGCCCAGACAGGGTCCACGAGCAGTACTTC. This translates into CASGPDRVHEQYF.